This T cell receptor (beta chain) was observed in a study of OX40 agonist ivuxolimab in advanced cancers. The study's findings and limits: CD4+ and CD8+ T cells in blood underwent clonal expansion by week 6 at 0.1 to 3.0 mg/kg. Averaged across samples, CD8+ T cells carried more expanded clones than CD4+ did.

Blood was sampled at baseline, cycle 4 day 1, and cycle 7 day 1. The germline V and J ends were trimmed by 2 bases and 8 bases, with 14 bases remaining between them. The CDR3 contains 14 residues. Per the germline V gene, CDR1 is SGHDT and CDR2 is YYEEEE. A remark on this clone: Its target is not known.

The repertoire was sequenced with immunoSEQ multiplex PCR; TCRdb's copy has only in-frame clones and lacks some. The repertoire consists of 15,000 to 20,000 clones, with less than 95% occurring once and the leading ten covering about half. This receptor was taken from an adult with an advanced solid tumor such as melanoma, head and neck, liver or kidney cancer. V usage is TRBV5-6 and J usage is TRBJ2-1; D is unclear. The starting material was CD4+ or CD8+ T cells sorted from blood, obtained in a trial of the OX40 agonist ivuxolimab. In DNA, the CDR3 is TGTGCCAGCAGCTTTCCCATGCCGGGCGATGAGCAGTTCTTC. Its protein is CASSFPMPGDEQFF.